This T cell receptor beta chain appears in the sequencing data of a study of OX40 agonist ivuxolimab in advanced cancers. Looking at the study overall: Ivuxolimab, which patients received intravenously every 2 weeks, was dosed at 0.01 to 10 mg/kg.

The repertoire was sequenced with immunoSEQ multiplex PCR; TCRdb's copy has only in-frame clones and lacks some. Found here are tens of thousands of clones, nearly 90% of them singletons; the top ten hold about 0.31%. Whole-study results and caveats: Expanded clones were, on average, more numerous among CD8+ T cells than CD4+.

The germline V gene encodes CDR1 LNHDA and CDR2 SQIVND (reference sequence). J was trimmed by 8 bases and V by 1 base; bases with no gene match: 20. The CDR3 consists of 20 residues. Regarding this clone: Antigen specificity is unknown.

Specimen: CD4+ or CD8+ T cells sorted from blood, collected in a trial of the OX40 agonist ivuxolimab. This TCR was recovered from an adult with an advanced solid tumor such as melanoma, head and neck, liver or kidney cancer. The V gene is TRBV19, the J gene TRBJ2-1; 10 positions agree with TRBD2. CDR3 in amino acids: CASSIGFPLGLAGETDEQFF. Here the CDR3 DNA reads TGTGCCAGTAGTATAGGGTTTCCGCTGGGTCTAGCGGGAGAGACAGATGAGCAGTTCTTC.